These 20 T cell receptor beta chains share one sample of origin, sequenced in a study of blood T cell repertoires in COVID-19. The data were produced by immunoSEQ multiplex PCR, yet TCRdb's version contains in-frame clones alone and is incomplete. The data show tens of thousands of clones, with about 91% seen just once and 4% to 5% held by the top ten. The specimen sequenced was peripheral blood. The receptors here all came from a woman aged 45 to 65 with active COVID-19.

This rearrangement joins TRBV7-3 to TRBJ2-7, with D perhaps TRBD2 (5 bases). The CDR3 runs to 15 residues. Germline V gene lookup returns CDR1 SGHTA and CDR2 FQGTGA. V lost 3 bases, J lost 3 bases, and 15 bases lay in between. The CDR3 DNA follows: TGTGCCAGCAGCTTGGAACCGGGGTTCGACTACGAGCAGTACTTC. As protein: CASSLEPGFDYEQYF.

This CDR3 is CASSPARRDRGRRQYF. The DNA of the CDR3 is TGTGCCAGCAGTCCGGCGCGGCGTGACAGGGGGCGCAGACAGTACTTC. This chain uses TRBV27 with TRBJ2-7, with 10 bases fitting TRBD1. The V gene end was trimmed by 5 bases and the J gene end by 10 bases; junction bases not matched to a gene: 17. From germline, CDR1 is MNHEY and CDR2 SMNVEV (reference sequence). The CDR3 length is 16 residues.

The rearrangement uses TRBV30 and TRBJ1-1, with TRBD1 matching over 9 bases. The germline CDR1 and CDR2 sequences are GTSNPN and SVGIG (reference sequence). Trimming at V came to 1 base and at J to 9 bases, leaving 9 bases not matched to a gene. The CDR3 is 14 amino acids. The CDR3 DNA is TGTGCCTGGAGTGACGGGACAGGGAATTCTCAAGCTTTCTTT. It translates to CAWSDGTGNSQAFF.

This chain connects TRBV5-1 to TRBJ2-3; 7 bases map to TRBD2. V dropped 0 bases and J dropped 0; count of bases not matched to a gene: 1. The CDR3 consists of 15 residues. Germline CDR1 reads SGHRS; CDR2 reads YFSETQ. CDR3 in DNA: TGCGCCAGCAGCTTGGAGCGGGGAAGCACAGATACGCAGTATTTT. It codes for CASSLERGSTDTQYF.

This clone was recorded only once. This chain uses TRBV27 with TRBJ2-7; TRBD2 might be the D (5 bases). The CDR3 consists of 10 residues. With 2 bases removed from V and 9 bases from J, the gap between germline ends came to 5 bases. Germline CDR1 is MNHEY and CDR2 is SMNVEV (reference sequence). The CDR3 sequence: CASSLGRQYF. Written as DNA, the CDR3 is TGTGCCAGCAGTTTAGGGAGGCAGTACTTC.

The chain combines TRBV2 with TRBJ2-2, with D perhaps matching TRBD1 (6 bases). The germline gives CDR1 SNHLY, CDR2 FYNNEI. The CDR3 has 12 residues. The germline V and J ends were trimmed by 4 bases and 11 bases, with 11 bases remaining between them. DNA for the CDR3: TGTGCCAGCAGTGCGACAGGAAACGAGCTGTTTTTT. It translates to CASSATGNELFF.

This chain joins TRBV27 and TRBJ1-2; 7 bases are a match to TRBD1. The germline V gene encodes CDR1 MNHEY and CDR2 SMNVEV (reference sequence). The CDR3 has 15 residues. Unmatched junction bases numbered 5, after V lost 2 bases and J lost 2 bases. In DNA form, the CDR3 reads TGTGCCAGCAGTTTAGAGCGGACAGGCAACTATGGCTACACCTTC. Amino acids: CASSLERTGNYGYTF.

The chain has TRBV6-1 and TRBJ1-2; the D is unclear. This CDR3 comprises 14 residues. The V gene lost 3 bases and the J gene lost 8 bases, with 16 bases spanning the gap. The V gene's germline CDR1 is MNHNS and CDR2 SASEGT. CDR3: CASSDPYSGSGYTF. DNA of the CDR3: TGTGCCAGCAGTGACCCCTACTCGGGGAGCGGCTACACCTTC.

In regard to this clone: Within the sample, other DNA sequences also encode this same CDR3. The chain uses TRBV7-9 and TRBJ2-3; possible D gene TRBD1, 5 bases. Germline CDR1 and CDR2: SEHNR and FQNEAQ (reference sequence). This CDR3 is built from 14 residues. Trimming removed 2 bases at V and 0 bases at J, with 6 bases between. CDR3 residues: CASSLQGSTDTQYF. In nucleotides, the CDR3 is TGTGCCAGCAGCTTACAGGGTAGCACAGATACGCAGTATTTT.

V and J are TRBV5-1 and TRBJ2-1; 9 bases align to TRBD2. The CDR3 loop spans 15 amino acids. V lost 0 bases, J lost 4 bases, and 2 bases stayed unmatched. Germline V gives CDR1 SGHRS, CDR2 YFSETQ. CDR3 DNA sequence: TGCGCCAGCAGCTTGGATAGCGGGGGTTACAATGAGCAGTTCTTC. Translating it yields CASSLDSGGYNEQFF. The entire variable domain, with the rest obtained from reference TRBV5-1 and TRBJ2-1, is as follows: KAGVTQTPRYLIKTRGQQVTLSCSPISGHRSVSWYQQTPGQGLQFLFEYFSETQRNKGNFPGRFSGRQFSNSRSEMNVSTLELGDSALYLCASSLDSGGYNEQFFGPGTRLTVL.

The rearrangement uses TRBV2 and TRBJ2-7, with TRBD2 identical over 10 bases. Germline values: CDR1 SNHLY, CDR2 FYNNEI. Losses at the gene ends were 3 bases for V and 3 bases for J; bases not matched to a gene: 5. This CDR3 is 15 amino acids long. As DNA, the CDR3 is TGTGCCAGCAGTGAGGGACTAGCGACCAGCTACGAGCAGTACTTC. This gives the protein CASSEGLATSYEQYF.

This sequence joins TRBV5-1 and TRBJ2-1, with TRBD2 matching over 7 bases. CDR3 length: 15 amino acids. Germline V CDR1 and CDR2: SGHRS, YFSETQ. J was trimmed by 6 bases and V by 1 base; bases with no gene match: 7. Here the CDR3 reads CASSLSGEVGNEQFF. The CDR3, as DNA: TGCGCCAGCAGCTTGAGCGGGGAGGTAGGCAATGAGCAGTTCTTC.

This chain links TRBV5-4 with TRBJ2-2, with 7 bases lining up with TRBD1. In germline, CDR1 is SGHNT, CDR2 YYREEE (reference sequence). V lost 3 bases to trimming and J lost 6 bases; unmatched junction nucleotides: 14. CDR3 length: 17 amino acids. The CDR3 is CASSSLGTDLYSGELFF. The CDR3 DNA reads as TGTGCCAGCAGCTCCCTTGGGACAGACCTCTATTCCGGGGAGCTGTTTTTT. Together with reference TRBV5-4 and TRBJ2-2, the CDR3 gives the full variable domain: ETGVTQSPTHLIKTRGQQVTLRCSSQSGHNTVSWYQQALGQGPQFIFQYYREEENGRGNFPPRFSGLQFPNYSSELNVNALELDDSALYLCASSSLGTDLYSGELFFGEGSRLTVL.

V usage is TRBV14 and J usage is TRBJ2-7; 10 nucleotides align to TRBD1. Germline CDR1 is SGHDN and CDR2 is FVKESK. The length of the CDR3 is 14 residues. The V and J ends lost 6 bases and 4 bases, in that order; junction bases with no gene match: 6. The CDR3 here is CASRGQGSPYEQYF. CDR3 in DNA: TGTGCCAGCAGGGGACAGGGGAGTCCGTACGAGCAGTACTTC. The full variable domain, in which reference TRBV14 and TRBJ2-7 provide the parts outside the CDR3, is EAGVTQFPSHSVIEKGQTVTLRCDPISGHDNLYWYRRVMGKEIKFLLHFVKESKQDESGMPNNRFLAERTGGTYSTLKVQPAELEDSGVYFCASRGQGSPYEQYFGPGTRLTVT.

V and J are TRBV18 and TRBJ2-7; D not certain. The CDR3 consists of 14 residues. From germline, CDR1 is KGHSH and CDR2 LQKENI. Between the trimmed V and J ends, which lost 3 bases and 5 bases, there was a span of 14 bases. CDR3 sequence (DNA): TGTGCCAGCTCACCCAATCAGATCATCAACGAGCAGTACTTC. It is translated as CASSPNQIINEQYF.

The V call is TRBV4-2, the J call TRBJ2-1; 11 nucleotides match TRBD2. The CDR3 covers 16 residues. Germline lookup yields CDR1 LGHNA and CDR2 YNFKEQ. V dropped 4 bases and J dropped 9; count of bases not matched to a gene: 11. The CDR3 here is CASSLGTSGPEGEQFF. Written as DNA, the CDR3 is TGTGCCAGCAGCCTCGGGACTAGCGGTCCTGAGGGTGAGCAGTTCTTC.

The chain joins TRBV28 to TRBJ2-7; TRBD2 agrees at 8 bases. Losses at the gene ends were 6 bases for V and 3 bases for J; bases not matched to a gene: 19. CDR3 length equals 18 residues. In germline, CDR1 is MDHEN, CDR2 SYDVKM. This CDR3 reads CASRGTGGSGVHYYEQYF. The CDR3 nucleotides read TGTGCCAGCAGGGGGACGGGGGGTAGCGGGGTGCACTACTACGAGCAGTACTTC.

This chain links TRBV18 with TRBJ1-5, with D possibly being TRBD1 (6 bases). Germline CDR1 reads KGHSH; CDR2 reads LQKENI. Trimming cost V 5 bases and J 6 bases, with 17 bases left between them. The CDR3 covers 15 residues. The CDR3, as DNA: TGTGCCAGCTCAGCCATACAGGGAGGGGGTCAGCCCCAGCATTTT. This encodes CASSAIQGGGQPQHF.

The rearrangement links TRBV4-2 to TRBJ2-2; 8 bases map to TRBD2. Germline trimming cut 0 bases from V and 3 bases from J; bases unmatched to any gene: 0. This CDR3 has 15 amino acids. Germline values: CDR1 LGHNA, CDR2 YNFKEQ. The CDR3 bases are TGTGCCAGCAGCCAAGAAGCGGGAGACACCGGGGAGCTGTTTTTT. It translates to CASSQEAGDTGELFF.

The gene calls are TRBV5-1 and TRBJ2-2; TRBD2 matches 9 bases. The CDR3 totals 16 residues. Germline values: CDR1 SGHRS, CDR2 YFSETQ. V lost 4 bases and J lost 7; bases outside the gene matches: 11. CDR3 region: CASSPPGLALIGELFF. The CDR3 bases are TGCGCCAGCAGCCCTCCGGGACTAGCCTTGATCGGGGAGCTGTTTTTT.